Presented here are 5 T cell receptor beta chains from one specimen sequenced in a study of CD8+CD57+ T cells in acquired aplastic anemia. An expansion of CD8+CD57+ cells by flow cytometry had been shown in patients chosen for sequencing. Template material for TCR beta VDJ and CDR3 profiling consisted of genomic DNA. TCRdb re-analysed the reads in MiXCR, keeping a single row per CDR3 protein. The table lists just over 450,000 distinct CDR3 sequences, about a third of them singletons. The sequenced sample consisted of sorted CD4+, CD8+, or CD8+CD57+ T cells (not recorded which) from PBMCs. Receptors were obtained from a human donor with aplastic anemia.

This rearrangement joins TRBV9 to TRBJ2-3; no reliable D call. Trimming removed 0 bases at V and 5 bases at J, with 10 bases between. The CDR3 is made up of 14 amino acids. Germline V CDR1 and CDR2: SGDLS, YYNGEE. CDR3 in amino acids: CASSVAAYQDTQYF. The CDR3 nucleotides read TGTGCCAGCAGCGTAGCCGCATACCAAGATACGCAGTATTTT.

The chain employs TRBV6-1 and TRBJ2-7, with 11 nucleotides matching TRBD2. CDR3 length: 17 amino acids. V was clipped by 2 bases and J by 0 bases; unmatched bases: 6. Germline lookup yields CDR1 MNHNS and CDR2 SASEGT. The CDR3 spells CASSESGLAVSSYEQYF. Here the CDR3 DNA reads TGTGCCAGCAGTGAATCGGGACTAGCGGTATCCTCCTACGAGCAGTACTTC.

This clonotype was detected a few times. The J gene is TRBJ2-3, the V gene TRBV19; D could derive from TRBD1 or TRBD2 (5 bases each). Per the germline V gene, CDR1 is LNHDA and CDR2 is SQIVND (reference sequence). V was shortened by 4 bases and J by 4 bases, with 18 bases between the two germline ends. The CDR3 spans 16 residues. The CDR3 sequence: CASSTVGQGGSDTQYF. CDR3 in DNA: TGTGCCAGTAGTACCGTGGGCCAGGGCGGGTCAGATACGCAGTATTTT.

This clonotype was counted a few times. The V gene is TRBV12-3 or TRBV12-4, the J gene TRBJ2-1; D remains unclear. Trimming took off 4 bases at V and 10 bases at J, with 14 bases between the two ends. This CDR3 is built from 13 residues. The CDR3 nucleotides read TGTGCCAGCAGTTCTTCCCAAGTGCAGGAGCAGTTCTTC. This translates into CASSSSQVQEQFF.

V gene TRBV29-1 combines with J gene TRBJ1-2, with a tentative D call TRBD1 (5 bases). CDR1 SQVTM and CDR2 ANQGSEA come from the germline V gene. The CDR3 totals 12 residues. Trimming left V 4 bases short and J 4 bases short, with 10 bases between. As DNA, the CDR3 is TGCAGCGTTGCGGGGGGGACCTATGGCTACACCTTC. As protein: CSVAGGTYGYTF.